The source of this T cell receptor beta chain is a study of cytomegalovirus exposure and HLA in healthy donors (dated by TCRdb to about 2017). General notes on the study: An earlier analysis of approximately 640 of the donors reported 276 Gb of sequence data and some 120 million unique TCR beta sequences from approximately 180 million T cells. An early release that covered fewer than 750 HLA-typed donors contained about 300 gigabases of sequencing data and about 84 million unique TCR sequences. Of the 300 to 450 genotyped donors, 75% to 85% were placed in the genetic ancestry cluster associated with self-reported Caucasian donors. The study aimed to test whether cataloging public T cell receptors could reveal signatures of past pathogen exposure. The study used immunosequencing to profile the T cell repertoires of approximately 650 subjects and linked those repertoires to cytomegalovirus serostatus. A separate validation cohort of 90 to 150 different subjects was used in addition to the roughly 700-subject first cohort. The study combined high-throughput TCR immunosequencing, statistical association of individual TCRs with disease status, and machine learning to predict cytomegalovirus infection status. A later analysis re-examined previously published TCR beta repertoires from more than 650 donors and added high-resolution HLA genotyping to investigate patterns of TCR occurrence. In the later analysis, no new phenotypic data were used to find candidate immune exposures; instead, reliance was placed on TCR beta sequences and their occurrence across donors. An earlier analysis of around 540 of the donors applied high-throughput TCR beta sequencing to assess whether each TCR beta V gene segment acted as functional or pseudogenic. Donor age, sex, ethnicity and CMV serostatus were compiled together with the repertoire data. Genome-wide SNP genotypes for about 65% of the roughly 700 donors were used in a later genetic analysis, which treated that subset as a discovery cohort. All discovery cohort repertoires had been generated using a single sequencing platform. Class I and class II HLA loci were covered by the typing at four-digit resolution. The number of typed donors differed by locus: about 620-630 for A, B, C, DRB1 and DQB1; 500 to 550 for DQA1; some 610 for DPA1; and around 450 for DPB1. Five DR-DQ haplotypes were treated as single units for association and clustering because of strong linkage in the cohort. On average, 235,054 unique TCR beta nucleotide sequences were sequenced per donor among 350 to 400 genotyped donors of the cohort, with roughly 18% of those sequences being non-productive.

Concerning this clone itself: Which antigen it targets is not known. No much larger clonotype is one base removed from it; base qualities were not supplied.

CDR1 and CDR2 are read off the germline V gene as MNHEY and SVGAGI. V lost 5 bases and J lost 6 bases; the stretch between them is 14 bases long. Taken from cysteine to phenylalanine, the CDR3 has 13 residues. The sequence is cut down to CDR3 DNA, 39 bases in frame from base 1. The cohort consisted of 600 or so healthy bone marrow donors. At the time of sampling, every cohort member was nominally healthy, though immune exposures that went unrecorded were likely present. The donor was CMV seropositive and belonged to the group of about 290 seropositive cohort members. A peripheral blood sample was provided by each donor, and peripheral blood mononuclear cells were used for TCR beta sequencing. Genomic DNA extraction from the blood cell samples was performed with the Qiagen DNeasy Blood Extraction Kit. The paper as a whole reports these results and caveats: V-gene and J-gene trimming of TCR beta chains was associated with a missense DCLRE1C variant in a later genetic analysis, and the association was replicated in an independent cohort. Some IMGT-functional V segments, including TRBV6-2 and TRBV6-3, could not be told apart with the 87-base-pair reads, so those segments were excluded. Because counts were too low, about 17 rarely observed V segments, including chromosome 9 orphons, were excluded from the earlier analysis of several hundred of the donors. Specific HLA alleles were associated with roughly 16,000 TCR beta sequences at a false discovery rate of 0.05 in a later analysis. Compared with equally common non-associated chains, HLA-associated TCR beta chains in a later analysis were more clonally expanded and had lower generation probabilities. Because HLA typing was unavailable for some donors at each locus, only the typed subset was used in association tests. According to a later genetic analysis, donors in an Asian-associated ancestry cluster had fewer N-insertions in productive TCRs than the approximately 670-donor mean. Broadly in line with IMGT annotations, most TCR beta V segments showed up in productive rearrangements about 87% or about 30% of the time in an earlier analysis of approximately 640 of the donors. The classifier was reported to diagnose cytomegalovirus status with high specificity and sensitivity in both the original and validation cohorts. Most TCR sequences were seen in very few donors, while some public TCRs were found in many individuals. A few of the identified cytomegalovirus-associated TCR beta chains were confirmed in vitro to be specific for cytomegalovirus antigens. Strong co-occurrence of HLA alleles, especially DR and DQ, made assigning TCR associations to individual alleles difficult. Presence/absence analyses assumed roughly uniform sequencing depth across donors, an assumption that may not hold. According to the authors, the approach could potentially be generalized to other disease states and immunological phenotypes. A further reported finding was that TCR beta sequences accurately predicted the HLA-A and HLA-B alleles for most subjects in the first cohort. Linkage disequilibrium might explain the correlated functional status among segregating V segments, but an unknown experimental factor could not be excluded. The only immune exposure information available for the cohort was CMV serostatus. Only TCR beta chains were sequenced in this cohort, and the absence of alpha or paired-chain data limited detectable features. According to a later analysis, most CMV-associated TCR beta chains appeared to be HLA-restricted, and the HLA associations seemed to be driven largely by CMV exposure. A cluster of highly shared sequence variants was judged likely to be a technical artifact of the sequencing pipeline. According to a later analysis, TCR association rates differed among HLA loci, with DRB1 alleles showing the most associated TCRs and HLA-C alleles showing the fewest. According to a later analysis, parvovirus B19, influenza, CMV and Epstein-Barr virus appeared linked to several top co-occurrence clusters. The study listed 164 TCR beta chains as associated with cytomegalovirus.

Library construction relied on the immunoSEQ multiplex PCR assay. The multiplex PCR relied on a mix of 60 forward primers for TCR Vbeta segments and 13 reverse primers for TCR Jbeta segments. The CDR3 region of rearranged TCR beta genes was amplified from genomic DNA with a multiplex PCR assay. The amplified TCR beta libraries were sequenced on the Illumina HiSeq System as 87-base-pair reads. In the source study's methods: A later analysis tallied around 87 million unique TCR beta chains across the 666 repertoires, and around 12 million of those chains were shared by two or more donors. Raw reads were error-corrected and collapsed into unique sequences with a nearest-neighbor algorithm that merged closely related sequences to remove PCR and sequencing errors. To assign V, D and J gene segments, CDR3 sequences were aligned to IMGT reference sequences. Each retained sequence needed at least a six-nucleotide match to both a V gene segment and a J gene segment. Rearrangements were called productive when the CDR3 lacked stop codons and stayed in frame with V and J; all others were non-productive. Following IMGT convention, CDR3 was defined as the stretch from the second conserved V-encoded cysteine to the conserved J-encoded phenylalanine. In an earlier analysis of 500 to 650 of the donors, sequences lacking an unambiguous match to a single V gene segment were excluded. In an earlier analysis of 587 of the donors, a V segment was called functional when productive rearrangements were above 56.7%, and segregating when the standard deviation between donors exceeded 5%. To diagnose cytomegalovirus status from the catalog of TCR beta chain sequences, a statistical classification framework was built. In a later analysis, V and J genes were assigned by comparing TCR nucleotide sequences against IMGT/GENE-DB human TR gene sequences. In a later analysis, CDR3 sequences and most-parsimonious VDJ recombination scenarios were assigned using the TCRdist pipeline. In a later analysis, each TCR beta chain was defined by its CDR3 amino acid sequence together with its V-gene family, and reads lacking a unique V-gene family were excluded. To address suspected cross-contamination and a sequencing artifact, a later analysis removed over 500 highly shared, low-generation-probability nucleotide sequences. In a later analysis, a clonal expansion index for each public chain was calculated from normalized within-repertoire ranks of inferred template counts. In a later analysis, generation probabilities were computed with a VDJ recombination model fitted to out-of-frame rearrangements, and the resulting probabilities were checked against IGoR. In a later analysis, TCR-TCR, TCR-HLA and TCR-CMV co-occurrence was scored with hypergeometric tests, and a repertoire-size bias correction was applied to TCR pairs. In a later analysis, false discovery rates were estimated by permuting HLA or CMV assignments 20 times. In a later analysis, co-occurring TCRs were grouped using DBSCAN, and TCRdist sequence similarity was added for clustering within HLA-allele-positive subsets. Repertoires with fewer than 30,000 or more than 120,000 public chains were left out of co-occurrence clustering, as were a few repertoires with anomalous nucleotide sharing. The immuneACCESS repertoire file appears here via TCRdb, limited to in-frame rearrangements. These files lack a portion of the clones; in checked studies, under half of the deficit traces to unresolved V genes, and the cause of the others is not known. That table furnishes V, J and clone size, whereas the DNA furnished D and trimming. Counted in this sample were 170,000 or so clones; over 70% of them appeared once. Clones ranked in the top ten supply 1.4% to 1.5% of the sample.

The specimen was PBMCs. This clonotype was obtained from a woman in her thirties in good health and CMV-seropositive. The sequence joins TRBV6-5 to TRBJ2-7; there is no confident call for the D gene. The DNA sequence reads TGTGCCAGCAGTCGTGGCGGTTTGGGCGAGCAGTACTTC. This encodes CASSRGGLGEQYF.